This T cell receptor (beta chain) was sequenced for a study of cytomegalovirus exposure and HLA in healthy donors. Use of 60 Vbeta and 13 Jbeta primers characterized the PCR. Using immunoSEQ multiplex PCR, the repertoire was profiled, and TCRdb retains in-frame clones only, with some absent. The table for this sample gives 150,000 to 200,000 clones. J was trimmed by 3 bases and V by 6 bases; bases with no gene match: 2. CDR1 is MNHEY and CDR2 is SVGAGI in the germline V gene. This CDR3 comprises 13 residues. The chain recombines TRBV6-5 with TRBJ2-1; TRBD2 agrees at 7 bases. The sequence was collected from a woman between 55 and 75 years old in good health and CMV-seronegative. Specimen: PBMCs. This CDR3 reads CASSWTSYNEQFF. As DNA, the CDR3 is TGTGCCAGCAGCTGGACTAGCTACAATGAGCAGTTCTTC.